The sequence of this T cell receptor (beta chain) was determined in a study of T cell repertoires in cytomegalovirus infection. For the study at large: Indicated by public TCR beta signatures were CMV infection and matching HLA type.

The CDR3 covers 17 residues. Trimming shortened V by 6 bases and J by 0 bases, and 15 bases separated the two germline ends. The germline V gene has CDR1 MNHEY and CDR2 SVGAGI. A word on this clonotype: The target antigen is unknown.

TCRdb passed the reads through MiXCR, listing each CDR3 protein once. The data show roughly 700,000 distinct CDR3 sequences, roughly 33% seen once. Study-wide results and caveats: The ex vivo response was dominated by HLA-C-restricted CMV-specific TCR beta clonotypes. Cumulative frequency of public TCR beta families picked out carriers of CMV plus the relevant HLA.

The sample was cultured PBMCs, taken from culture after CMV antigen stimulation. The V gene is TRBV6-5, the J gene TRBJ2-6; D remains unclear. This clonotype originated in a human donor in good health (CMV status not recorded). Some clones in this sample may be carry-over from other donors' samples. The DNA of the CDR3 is TGTGCCAGCAGGTTGGACGGATCATTCTCTGGGGCCAACGTCCTGACTTTC. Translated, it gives CASRLDGSFSGANVLTF.